This TCR beta chain was recovered during a study of read filtering for tumor transcriptome and immune sequencing. Study-level background: Revised staging placed fewer than ten patients in R-ISS I, roughly 16 in II, more than 5 in III. Overall study results and limits: In IR-seq, single-read clonotypes were about 80% of clonotypes but about 3.5% of reads.

The length of the CDR3 is 15 residues. The junction had 5 bases not matched to a gene; V was cut back by 3 bases and J by 1 base. This clonotype was seen ten or more times. The antigen is not known. This library used approximately 370 ng RNA and molecular barcoded adaptors spanning alpha/delta and beta/gamma chains. TCRdb independently ran MiXCR on the reads; one entry per CDR3 protein. The sample lists 30,000 to 40,000 distinct CDR3 sequences, 12% to 15% seen once, with roughly a sixth in the top ten. At the time of active disease, bone marrow was collected from every patient. Sequencing was carried out using a population of CD138-negative cells sorted from bone marrow. This chain links TRBV12-3 or TRBV12-4 with TRBJ2-5; TRBD2 agrees at 7 bases. The clonotype was recovered from a donor at least 40 years old with multiple myeloma. CDR3 in amino acids: CASSFPSGVQETQYF. DNA for the CDR3: TGTGCCAGCAGTTTTCCGAGCGGGGTCCAAGAGACCCAGTACTTC.